A selection of T cell receptor beta chains follows, all from one sample in a study of blood T cell repertoires in COVID-19. Libraries were prepared by immunoSEQ multiplex PCR; TCRdb keeps only in-frame clonotypes and omits some of them. The data show about 200,000 clones, 80% to 90% seen once. The source material was PBMCs or T cells enriched from blood (not recorded which). These receptors came from a woman aged 40 to 50 with acute COVID-19. CDR3s include the opening cysteine and the closing phenylalanine or tryptophan. D genes are given only for firm matches. Rows give clone size only sometimes, using once, few, many, or a class for an expanded clone.

V,D,size,J,DNA,CDR3
TRBV10-3,NA,NA,TRBJ1-5,TGTGCCATCAGTGAGTCAAACAGCTATAGCAATCAGCCCCAGCATTTT,CAISESNSYSNQPQHF
TRBV24-1,NA,NA,TRBJ2-3,TGTGCCACCAGTGATTTTGTAGCAGATACGCAGTATTTT,CATSDFVADTQYF
TRBV5-6,NA,NA,TRBJ1-2,TGTGCCAGCAGCTTGCGCGTGAAGGGGTATGGCTACACCTTC,CASSLRVKGYGYTF
TRBV5-4,TRBD2,NA,TRBJ2-7,TGTGCCAGCAGCTTTGGCGGGAGTTACGAGCAGTACTTC,CASSFGGSYEQYF
TRBV14,TRBD2,NA,TRBJ2-5,TGTGCCAGCAGCCACCCCAGGGCACTAGCGGGAGGTCAAGAGACCCAGTACTTC,CASSHPRALAGGQETQYF
TRBV6-4,TRBD1,NA,TRBJ2-1,TGTGCCAGCAGTCCGGGACAGGGCAATGAGCAGTTCTTC,CASSPGQGNEQFF
TRBV5-4,NA,NA,TRBJ1-4,TGTGCCAGCAGCTTGGGGGGGACACTGTTGGGCGAAAAACTGTTTTTT,CASSLGGTLLGEKLFF
TRBV7-3,TRBD2,NA,TRBJ2-3,TGTGCCAGCAGCTTAACTAGCGGGAGCACAGATACGCAGTATTTT,CASSLTSGSTDTQYF
TRBV9,NA,once,TRBJ2-2,TGTGCCAGCAGCGGGGGGCGCGGAGCGGGATATCTCTTAGCGAACACCGGGGAGCTGTTTTTT,CASSGGRGAGYLLANTGELFF
TRBV14,NA,NA,TRBJ2-3,TGTGCCAGCAGCCAAGTACCGACAAGCACAGATACGCAGTATTTT,CASSQVPTSTDTQYF
TRBV5-6,TRBD1,NA,TRBJ2-5,TGTGCCAGCAGCCCGCATCGGGACAGGGGGCAAGAGACCCAGTACTTC,CASSPHRDRGQETQYF
TRBV29-1,NA,NA,TRBJ2-7,TGCAGCGTTGGACGGACTTCCGGCTACGAGCAGTACTTC,CSVGRTSGYEQYF
TRBV12-3/TRBV12-4,NA,NA,TRBJ1-1,TGTGCCAGCTCCGTAGTTGGACGAGGGGCTTTCTTT,CASSVVGRGAFF
TRBV7-7,TRBD2,NA,TRBJ2-1,TGTGCCAGCAGCCCCCTAGCGGGCCCCTACAATGAGCAGTTCTTC,CASSPLAGPYNEQFF
TRBV7-9,TRBD2,NA,TRBJ2-7,TGTGCCAGCAGCTTTGGCGGCGGGAGATCCTACGAGCAGTACTTC,CASSFGGGRSYEQYF
TRBV28,TRBD2,NA,TRBJ2-3,TGTGCCAGTTCTTTAGCGGGAGTGAGAGATACGCAGTATTTT,CASSLAGVRDTQYF
TRBV2,NA,NA,TRBJ1-2,TGTGCCAGCAGTGAAGTTCTCAGGTATCGAGCTAACTATGGCTACACCTTC,CASSEVLRYRANYGYTF
TRBV10-3,NA,NA,TRBJ2-5,TGTGCCATCAGTGAGTCGATAGGGGCCGGGGAGACCCAGTACTTC,CAISESIGAGETQYF
TRBV18,NA,once,TRBJ1-5,TGTGCCAGCTCACCGCCTCAGGGTTACGATCAGCCCCAGCATTTT,CASSPPQGYDQPQHF
TRBV10-3,TRBD2,NA,TRBJ2-1,TGTGCCATCAATGGCGGCGGGAGAATCGATGAGCAGTTCTTC,CAINGGGRIDEQFF
TRBV7-3,NA,NA,TRBJ1-5,TGTGCCAGCAGCCGGACGCCAGGGCCAGATCAGCCCCAGCATTTT,CASSRTPGPDQPQHF
TRBV4-1,NA,NA,TRBJ2-7,TGCGCCAGCAGCCACCAACTGAGCTACGAGCAGTACTTC,CASSHQLSYEQYF
TRBV19,NA,NA,TRBJ2-2,TGTGCCAGTAGTAACAGGGTGGGCACCGGGGAGCTGTTTTTT,CASSNRVGTGELFF
TRBV11-2,TRBD2,NA,TRBJ2-3,TGTGCCAGCAGCTTAGCCGCTAGCGGGAGTGCAGATACGCAGTATTTT,CASSLAASGSADTQYF
TRBV6-5,TRBD2,few,TRBJ2-1,TGTGCCAGCGGCGCGGGAGGGGTTTCCTACAATGAGCAGTTCTTC,CASGAGGVSYNEQFF
TRBV3-1/TRBV3-2,TRBD2,NA,TRBJ2-3,TGTGCCAGCAGCGATTCCGGGACTACCAGGACAGATACGCAGTATTTT,CASSDSGTTRTDTQYF
TRBV9,TRBD2,NA,TRBJ2-5,TGTGCCAGCAGCGGGGGACTAGCTCCACAAGAGACCCAGTACTTC,CASSGGLAPQETQYF
TRBV7-9,TRBD2,NA,TRBJ2-1,TGTGCCAGCAGCTTCGGGGCTAGCGGTGAGCAGTTCTTC,CASSFGASGEQFF
TRBV7-2,NA,NA,TRBJ2-1,TGTGCCAGCAGCGGAGTAGCGGTCGCGATCAATGAGCAGTTCTTC,CASSGVAVAINEQFF
TRBV28,TRBD1,NA,TRBJ1-2,TGTGCCAGCAGTTTCAGGACAGGAGCTAACTATGGCTACACCTTC,CASSFRTGANYGYTF
TRBV10-1,NA,NA,TRBJ1-1,TGCGCCAGCAAGGCCTGGAAGGTGGTTTCGGGACAAATGAACACTGAAGCTTTCTTT,CASKAWKVVSGQMNTEAFF
TRBV19,TRBD1,NA,TRBJ1-2,TGTGCCAGTAGTGACGGACAGGGGAGCGGTGGCTACACCTTC,CASSDGQGSGGYTF
TRBV12-5,NA,NA,TRBJ1-4,TGTGCTAGTGGTTTGAGAGCAGGGTTGGGTAATGAAAAACTGTTTTTT,CASGLRAGLGNEKLFF
TRBV7-9,NA,NA,TRBJ2-1,TGTGCCAGCAGCTTAGATTATCATGAGCAGTTCTTC,CASSLDYHEQFF
TRBV2,NA,NA,TRBJ2-1,TGTGCCAGCTCTCGGGAGAGTTACAATGAGCAGTTCTTC,CASSRESYNEQFF
TRBV10-3,NA,NA,TRBJ2-3,TGTGCCACACAGACCGGGACATTTAGCACAGATACGCAGTATTTT,CATQTGTFSTDTQYF
TRBV28,NA,NA,TRBJ2-5,TGTGCCAGCAGTTTCGGCGGGCGGCAGACCCAGTACTTC,CASSFGGRQTQYF
TRBV11-2,NA,many,TRBJ1-3,TGTGCCAGCAGCTCCGGGACTGGAAACACCATATATTTT,CASSSGTGNTIYF
TRBV6-6,TRBD1,NA,TRBJ1-1,TGTGCCAGCAGTGTGGACAGGGGGGGAACTGAAGCTTTCTTT,CASSVDRGGTEAFF
TRBV6-5,NA,few,TRBJ2-7,TGTGCCAGCAGAAAACTTGACAGCGCCTACGAGCAGTACTTC,CASRKLDSAYEQYF
TRBV27,TRBD1,NA,TRBJ1-3,TGTGCCAGCAGACGGACAGGGCTCGGAAACACCATATATTTT,CASRRTGLGNTIYF
TRBV5-1,NA,NA,TRBJ2-7,TGCGCCAGCAGCTTGTTGCCCTCAGGGAATCTCCTCTCTGGCGAGCAGTACTTC,CASSLLPSGNLLSGEQYF
TRBV27,NA,NA,TRBJ1-2,TGTGCCAGCAGTTTGGGCCAGTCGGCCTATGGCTACACCTTC,CASSLGQSAYGYTF
TRBV27,TRBD2,NA,TRBJ2-7,TGTGCCAGCAGCAGAAGACTAGCGGGAGTACTCTACGAGCAGTACTTC,CASSRRLAGVLYEQYF
TRBV10-3,TRBD1,NA,TRBJ2-5,TGTGCCATCAGGGACAGGGAACAAGAGACCCAGTACTTC,CAIRDREQETQYF
TRBV6-5,TRBD1,NA,TRBJ2-2,TGTGCCAGCAGTCAGGGGGTGGGGGAGCTGTTTTTT,CASSQGVGELFF
TRBV12-3/TRBV12-4,NA,NA,TRBJ2-3,TGTGCCAGCAGCGAAGCTGATACGCAGTATTTT,CASSEADTQYF